A single sample gave rise to the 19 T cell receptor beta chains below, sequenced in a study of T cell responses to AZD1222 COVID-19 vaccine. Method: immunoSEQ multiplex PCR; TCRdb's copy keeps in-frame clones and lacks some. The sample contains about 84,000 clones, approximately 85% of which appear only once. The sequences come from peripheral blood, collected 28 days after the second AZD1222 dose. The origin of the receptors is an adult who received the AZD1222 COVID-19 vaccine.

CDR3 loop: CASSSSGGAGGELFF. The DNA of the CDR3 is TGTGCCAGCAGCTCTAGCGGGGGGGCCGGCGGGGAGCTGTTTTTT. The chain combines TRBV28 with TRBJ2-2, with 12 bases identical to TRBD2. The CDR3 covers 15 residues. Germline loops: CDR1 MDHEN, CDR2 SYDVKM. V trimming: 6 bases; J trimming: 7 bases; junction bases outside the gene matches: 6.

V usage is TRBV19 and J usage is TRBJ2-6; 11 nucleotides align to TRBD1. Per germline, CDR1 LNHDA and CDR2 SQIVND (reference sequence). Losses at the gene ends were 8 bases for V and 0 bases for J; bases not matched to a gene: 9. The CDR3 runs 18 residues. This CDR3 reads CASSSYGTGGSGANVLTF. Written as DNA, the CDR3 is TGTGCCAGTTCTAGTTACGGGACAGGGGGCTCTGGGGCCAACGTCCTGACTTTC.

This chain links TRBV19 with TRBJ1-2; 10 bases line up with TRBD1. The CDR3 contains 13 residues. From germline, CDR1 is LNHDA and CDR2 SQIVND (reference sequence). V lost 3 bases, J lost 7 bases, and 2 bases stayed unmatched. CDR3 amino acids: CASSIDRGLGYTF. The CDR3, as DNA: TGTGCCAGTAGTATTGACAGGGGGCTTGGCTACACCTTC.

The chain is built from TRBV28 and TRBJ2-7, with TRBD1 matching 8 bases. V was clipped by 1 base and J by 6 bases; unmatched bases: 11. CDR3 length: 16 amino acids. Germline V gives CDR1 MDHEN, CDR2 SYDVKM. CDR3 DNA: TGTGCCAGCAGTTTATTATCCGGACAGGGCCCACTCGAGCAGTACTTC. Translating it yields CASSLLSGQGPLEQYF.

This clone came up once. The chain uses TRBV5-1 and TRBJ2-5; 9 bases align to TRBD1. Losses at the gene ends were 3 bases for V and 4 bases for J; bases not matched to a gene: 7. This CDR3 has 15 amino acids. From germline, CDR1 is SGHRS and CDR2 YFSETQ. CDR3 sequence (DNA): TGCGCCAGCAGCTACAGGGGGCGCGGGGGAGAGACCCAGTACTTC. Translating it yields CASSYRGRGGETQYF.

The chain couples TRBV28 to TRBJ2-7; no firm D call. Per the germline V gene, CDR1 is MDHEN and CDR2 is SYDVKM. With 2 bases removed from V and 3 bases from J, the gap between germline ends came to 5 bases. The CDR3 has 12 residues. CDR3 region: CASSLVDYEQYF. Here the CDR3 DNA reads TGTGCCAGCAGTTTAGTAGACTACGAGCAGTACTTC.

The chain couples TRBV28 to TRBJ2-3; a weak D match, TRBD2 (7 bases). The V gene lost 3 bases and the J gene lost 1 base, with 14 bases spanning the gap. The CDR3 is made up of 16 amino acids. Germline CDR1 and CDR2: MDHEN and SYDVKM. The CDR3 coding sequence is TGTGCCAGCAGTTTGGAAGGGGGGGTGGGCACAGATACGCAGTATTTT. This encodes CASSLEGGVGTDTQYF.

This rearrangement joins TRBV5-1 to TRBJ1-2; a possible D gene is TRBD1 (5 bases). V was cut by 1 base and J by 3 bases, with 13 bases left in between. CDR1 and CDR2 (germline): SGHRS, YFSETQ. The CDR3 has 15 residues. Here the CDR3 reads CASSLSSRGDYGYTF. In nucleotides, the CDR3 is TGCGCCAGCAGCTTGTCATCGCGGGGGGACTATGGCTACACCTTC.

CDR3 sequence (DNA): TGCGCCAGCAGCTTCGACAGGGGGGCGGACGAGCAGTACTTC. It translates to CASSFDRGADEQYF. V is TRBV4-1 and J is TRBJ2-7, with 9 bases fitting TRBD1. The CDR3 is made up of 14 amino acids. J gave up 5 bases and V 5 bases, and 7 bases lay outside the gene matches. The germline V gene has CDR1 MGHRA and CDR2 YSYEKL.

V usage is TRBV6-6 and J usage is TRBJ2-2; 8 bases are a match to TRBD1. The CDR3 spans 16 residues. Germline CDR1 and CDR2: MNHNY and SVGAGI (reference sequence). Unmatched junction bases numbered 6, after V lost 5 bases and J lost 1 base. CDR3 nucleotide sequence: TGTGCCAGCAGTAACGGACAGGGCAGGAACACCGGGGAGCTGTTTTTT. Translation: CASSNGQGRNTGELFF.

The sample holds a few counts of this clone. This chain uses TRBV6-5 with TRBJ2-7, with TRBD2 as a possible D gene (6 bases). The V end was cut by 8 bases, the J end by 0 bases, with 11 bases between. The germline gives CDR1 MNHEY, CDR2 SVGAGI. The CDR3 has 13 amino acids. CDR3 coding DNA: TGTGCCAGCCGGTTAGCGGACTCCTACGAGCAGTACTTC. Its translation: CASRLADSYEQYF.

The chain joins TRBV12-3 or TRBV12-4 to TRBJ2-1, with TRBD1 matching over 9 bases. The ends lost 3 bases at V and 10 bases at J; junction bases unmatched: 4. The CDR3 spans 13 residues. CDR3 sequence reads: CASSLGQGNEQFF. The CDR3 region has the DNA TGTGCCAGCAGTTTGGGACAGGGAAACGAGCAGTTCTTC.

This chain uses TRBV19 with TRBJ2-5, with 8 bases aligning to TRBD2. V was pared by 6 bases and J by 5 bases, with 11 bases of the junction left unmatched. The CDR3 extends over 15 amino acids. Germline-derived CDR1 and CDR2 are LNHDA and SQIVND (reference sequence). The CDR3 DNA reads TGTGCCAGTAGCGCGCCGGGACTAGGGTTGGAGACCCAGTACTTC. It translates to CASSAPGLGLETQYF.

The chain recombines TRBV28 with TRBJ1-5; possible D gene TRBD1, 5 bases. From germline, CDR1 is MDHEN and CDR2 SYDVKM. The CDR3 covers 17 residues. V lost 6 bases and J 0 bases, leaving 18 bases between the germline ends. The CDR3, as DNA: TGTGCCAGCAGCCCAGTTGGGAGGGGAGGTAGCAATCAGCCCCAGCATTTT. Its protein is CASSPVGRGGSNQPQHF.

The rearrangement links TRBV9 to TRBJ1-6; unclear D gene. Germline V lookup: CDR1 SGDLS, CDR2 YYNGEE. CDR3 size: 15 residues. Between the trimmed V and J ends, which lost 4 bases and 6 bases, there was a span of 14 bases. In DNA, the CDR3 is TGTGCCAGCAGCCCTGGGATTGTGCGTAATTCACCCCTCCACTTT. Its translation is CASSPGIVRNSPLHF.

The CDR3 bases are TGTGCCAGCAGTTTACAGGGGTTGTCCTACGAGCAGTACTTC. Translated, it gives CASSLQGLSYEQYF. The rearrangement joins TRBV27 to TRBJ2-7, with D perhaps matching TRBD1 (6 bases). V shed 2 bases and J shed 1 base, with 9 bases lying between them. This CDR3 has 14 amino acids. Germline CDR1 is MNHEY and CDR2 is SMNVEV (reference sequence).

V usage is TRBV19 and J usage is TRBJ2-5, with D perhaps TRBD2 (5 bases). This CDR3 is 15 amino acids long. V was trimmed by 3 bases and J by 3 bases, leaving 14 bases between them. Germline CDR1 LNHDA, CDR2 SQIVND (reference sequence). The CDR3 DNA reads TGTGCCAGTAGTATCGGCGGGCCTCTAAAAGAGACCCAGTACTTC. It codes for CASSIGGPLKETQYF.

This clone has more than one count but fewer than ten. This rearrangement joins TRBV4-1 to TRBJ2-7; 8 bases map to TRBD1. CDR1 is MGHRA, CDR2 YSYEKL, per germline. The CDR3 has 15 amino acids. V lost 3 bases to trimming and J lost 3 bases; unmatched junction nucleotides: 7. CDR3 sequence reads: CASSQNPGQVYEQYF. The CDR3 DNA is TGCGCCAGCAGCCAGAACCCGGGACAGGTCTACGAGCAGTACTTC.

The V and J genes are TRBV28 and TRBJ1-2; TRBD1 matches at 9 bases. The length of the CDR3 is 16 residues. CDR1 and CDR2 from the germline V gene are MDHEN and SYDVKM. J gave up 6 bases and V 2 bases, and 10 bases lay outside the gene matches. The CDR3 DNA reads as TGTGCCAGCAGTTTACCGGACAGGGGTGATAAGAATGGCTACACCTTC. Protein product: CASSLPDRGDKNGYTF.